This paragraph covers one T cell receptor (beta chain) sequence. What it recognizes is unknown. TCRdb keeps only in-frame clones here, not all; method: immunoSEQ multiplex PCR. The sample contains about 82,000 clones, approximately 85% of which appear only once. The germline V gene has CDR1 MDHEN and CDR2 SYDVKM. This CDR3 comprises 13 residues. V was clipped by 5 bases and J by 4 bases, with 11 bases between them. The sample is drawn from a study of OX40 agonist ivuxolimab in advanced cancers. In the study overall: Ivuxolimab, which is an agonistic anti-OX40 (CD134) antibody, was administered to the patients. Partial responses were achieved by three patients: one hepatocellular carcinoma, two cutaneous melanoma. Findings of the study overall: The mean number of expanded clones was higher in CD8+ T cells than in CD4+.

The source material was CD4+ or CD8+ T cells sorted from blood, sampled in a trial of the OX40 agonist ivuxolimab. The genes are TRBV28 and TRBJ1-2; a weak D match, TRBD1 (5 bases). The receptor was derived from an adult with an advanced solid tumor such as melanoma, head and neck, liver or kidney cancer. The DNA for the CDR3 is TGTGCCAGCAGTCCGGGGGTAGCCTATGGCTACACCTTC. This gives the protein CASSPGVAYGYTF.